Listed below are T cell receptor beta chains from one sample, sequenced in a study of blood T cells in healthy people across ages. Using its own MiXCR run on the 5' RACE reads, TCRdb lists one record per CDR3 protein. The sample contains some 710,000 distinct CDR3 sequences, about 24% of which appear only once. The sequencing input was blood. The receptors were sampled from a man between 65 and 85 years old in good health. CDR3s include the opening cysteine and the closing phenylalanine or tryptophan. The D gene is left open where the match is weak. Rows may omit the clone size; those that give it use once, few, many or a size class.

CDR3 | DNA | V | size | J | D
CASQGGQRVNEQYF | TGTGCCAGCCAAGGCGGGCAAAGGGTCAACGAGCAGTACTTC | TRBV6-5 | NA | TRBJ2-7 | NA
CASSFGQTKDTQYF | TGTGCCAGCAGTTTTGGCCAGACTAAAGATACGCAGTATTTT | TRBV28 | NA | TRBJ2-3 | NA
CASSSLAESSYEQYF | TGTGCCAGCAGCTCACTAGCGGAGAGCTCCTACGAGCAGTACTTC | TRBV5-5 | NA | TRBJ2-7 | TRBD2
CASSLTGGAGENIQYF | TGCGCCAGCAGCCTCACTGGGGGGGCCGGAGAAAACATTCAGTACTTC | TRBV5-1 | NA | TRBJ2-4 | NA
CASSLLQERGDTQYF | TGCGCCAGCAGCTTGCTTCAAGAGCGGGGAGATACGCAGTATTTT | TRBV5-1 | few | TRBJ2-3 | TRBD2
CASRPTMEVTQYF | TGTGCCAGCAGACCAACCATGGAGGTTACCCAGTACTTC | TRBV12-3/TRBV12-4 | many | TRBJ2-5 | NA
CASSLSRDVQPQHF | TGTGCCAGCAGTTTGTCCCGGGACGTTCAGCCCCAGCATTTT | TRBV12-3/TRBV12-4 | NA | TRBJ1-5 | NA
CASSPIGGTNEKLFF | TGTGCCAGCAGCCCCATAGGGGGGACGAATGAAAAACTGTTTTTT | TRBV11-2 | few | TRBJ1-4 | NA
CSVERSQRNNEQFF | TGCAGCGTTGAACGGTCTCAGCGGAACAATGAGCAGTTCTTC | TRBV29-1 | NA | TRBJ2-1 | NA
CASETRGEQFF | TGTGCCAGCGAAACCAGGGGGGAGCAGTTCTTC | TRBV25-1 | NA | TRBJ2-1 | TRBD1
CASSFVRENTEAFF | TGTGCCAGCAGCTTCGTTCGGGAGAACACTGAAGCTTTCTTT | TRBV7-2 | few | TRBJ1-1 | NA
CASSLIQGRTENTEAFF | TGTGCCAGCAGCCTCATCCAAGGACGGACTGAGAACACTGAAGCTTTCTTT | TRBV3-1 | NA | TRBJ1-1 | NA
CASRQAGGGNNEQFF | TGTGCCAGCAGACAAGCGGGAGGTGGGAATAATGAGCAGTTCTTC | TRBV7-2 | NA | TRBJ2-1 | TRBD2
CSVDRYAETQYF | TGCAGCGTGGATCGTTACGCGGAGACCCAGTACTTC | TRBV29-1 | few | TRBJ2-5 | NA
CASSQDAGKESPLHF | TGTGCCAGCAGCCAAGATGCGGGAAAGGAGTCACCCCTCCACTTT | TRBV3-1 | few | TRBJ1-6 | NA
CASSLMGYRANVLTF | TGTGCCAGCAGCTTAATGGGGTACAGGGCCAACGTCCTGACTTTC | TRBV7-9 | few | TRBJ2-6 | NA
CASSQVGGETGTYGYTF | TGTGCCAGCAGCCAGGTTGGTGGGGAGACAGGGACCTATGGCTACACCTTC | TRBV3-1 | NA | TRBJ1-2 | TRBD1
CATSSSTGTYNEQFF | TGTGCCACCAGCAGTTCGACGGGGACCTACAATGAGCAGTTCTTC | TRBV15 | NA | TRBJ2-1 | NA
CASARGSRGNYNEQFF | TGTGCCAGCGCCCGGGGTTCCCGGGGGAACTACAATGAGCAGTTCTTC | TRBV12-3/TRBV12-4 | few | TRBJ2-1 | NA
CASSLQRDSYNEQFF | TGTGCCAGCAGCTTACAGCGGGACTCCTACAATGAGCAGTTCTTC | TRBV11-2 | once | TRBJ2-1 | TRBD2
CASSPGLIETQYF | TGTGCCAGCAGTCCCGGACTGATTGAGACCCAGTACTTC | TRBV12-3/TRBV12-4 | once | TRBJ2-5 | NA
CASRDSLLAKNIQYF | TGTGCCAGCAGGGACAGCCTACTAGCCAAAAACATTCAGTACTTC | TRBV28 | many | TRBJ2-4 | NA